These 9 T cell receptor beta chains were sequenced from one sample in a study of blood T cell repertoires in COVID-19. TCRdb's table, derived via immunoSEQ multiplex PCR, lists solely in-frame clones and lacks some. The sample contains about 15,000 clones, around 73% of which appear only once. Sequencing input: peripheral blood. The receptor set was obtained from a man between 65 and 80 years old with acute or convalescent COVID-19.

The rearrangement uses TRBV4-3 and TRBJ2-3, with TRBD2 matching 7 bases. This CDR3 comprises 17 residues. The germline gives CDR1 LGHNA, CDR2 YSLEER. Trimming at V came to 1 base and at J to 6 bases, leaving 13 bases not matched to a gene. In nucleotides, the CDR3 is TGCGCCAGCAGCCAAGGGCTTGGGGCGGGAGTCTCGGATACGCAGTATTTT. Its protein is CASSQGLGAGVSDTQYF.

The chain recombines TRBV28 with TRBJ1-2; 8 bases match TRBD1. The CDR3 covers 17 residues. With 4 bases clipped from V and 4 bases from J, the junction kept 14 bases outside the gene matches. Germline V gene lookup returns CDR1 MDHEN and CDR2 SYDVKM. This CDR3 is CASSSYPWTGSAYGYTF. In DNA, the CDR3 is TGTGCCAGCAGTTCATATCCGTGGACAGGGTCTGCCTATGGCTACACCTTC.

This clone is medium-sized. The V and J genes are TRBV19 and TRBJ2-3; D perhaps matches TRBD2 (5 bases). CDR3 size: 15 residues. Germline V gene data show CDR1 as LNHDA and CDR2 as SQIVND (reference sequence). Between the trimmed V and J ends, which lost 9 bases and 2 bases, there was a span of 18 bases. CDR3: CASATGNSNTDTQYF. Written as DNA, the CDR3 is TGTGCCAGCGCAACCGGGAACTCAAACACAGATACGCAGTATTTT.

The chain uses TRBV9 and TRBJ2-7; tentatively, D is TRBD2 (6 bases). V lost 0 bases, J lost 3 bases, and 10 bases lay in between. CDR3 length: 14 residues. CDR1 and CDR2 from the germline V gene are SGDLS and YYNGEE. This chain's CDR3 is CASSVESGRYEQYF. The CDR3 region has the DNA TGTGCCAGCAGCGTAGAAAGCGGGCGCTACGAGCAGTACTTC.

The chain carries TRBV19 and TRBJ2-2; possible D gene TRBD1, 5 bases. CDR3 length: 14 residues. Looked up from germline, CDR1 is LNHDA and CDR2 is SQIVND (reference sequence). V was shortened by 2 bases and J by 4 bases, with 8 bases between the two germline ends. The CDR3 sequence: CASSIWGGTGELFF. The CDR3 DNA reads TGTGCCAGTAGTATATGGGGCGGCACCGGGGAGCTGTTTTTT.

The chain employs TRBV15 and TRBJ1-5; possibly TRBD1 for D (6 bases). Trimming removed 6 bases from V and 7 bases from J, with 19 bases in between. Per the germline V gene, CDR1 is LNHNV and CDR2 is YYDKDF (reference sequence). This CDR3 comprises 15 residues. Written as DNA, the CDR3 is TGTGCCACCAGGGACGCTTACAGGGTTTGGCAGCCCCAGCATTTT. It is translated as CATRDAYRVWQPQHF. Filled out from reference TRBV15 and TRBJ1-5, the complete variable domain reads DAMVIQNPRYQVTQFGKPVTLSCSQTLNHNVMYWYQQKSSQAPKLLFHYYDKDFNNEADTPDNFQSRRPNTSFCFLDIRSPGLGDTAMYLCATRDAYRVWQPQHFGDGTRLSIL.

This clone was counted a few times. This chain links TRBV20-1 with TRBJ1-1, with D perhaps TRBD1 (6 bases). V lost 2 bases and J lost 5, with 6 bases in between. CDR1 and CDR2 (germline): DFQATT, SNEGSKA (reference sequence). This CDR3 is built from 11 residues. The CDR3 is CSARQGTEAFF. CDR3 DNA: TGCAGTGCTAGACAGGGGACTGAAGCTTTCTTT.

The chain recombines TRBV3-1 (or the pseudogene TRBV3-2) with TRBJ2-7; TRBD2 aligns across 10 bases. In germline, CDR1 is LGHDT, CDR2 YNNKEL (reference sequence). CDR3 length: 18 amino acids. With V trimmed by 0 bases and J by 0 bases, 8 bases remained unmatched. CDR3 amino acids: CASSQEPSGRAVSYEQYF. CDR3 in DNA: TGTGCCAGCAGCCAAGAACCCAGCGGGAGGGCAGTCTCCTACGAGCAGTACTTC.

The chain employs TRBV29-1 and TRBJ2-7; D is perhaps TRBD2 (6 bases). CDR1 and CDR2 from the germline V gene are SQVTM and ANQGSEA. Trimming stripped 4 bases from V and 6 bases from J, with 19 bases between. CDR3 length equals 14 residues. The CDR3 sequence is CSVVKGASGGEQYF. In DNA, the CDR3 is TGCAGCGTTGTCAAAGGGGCCTCCGGGGGCGAGCAGTACTTC.